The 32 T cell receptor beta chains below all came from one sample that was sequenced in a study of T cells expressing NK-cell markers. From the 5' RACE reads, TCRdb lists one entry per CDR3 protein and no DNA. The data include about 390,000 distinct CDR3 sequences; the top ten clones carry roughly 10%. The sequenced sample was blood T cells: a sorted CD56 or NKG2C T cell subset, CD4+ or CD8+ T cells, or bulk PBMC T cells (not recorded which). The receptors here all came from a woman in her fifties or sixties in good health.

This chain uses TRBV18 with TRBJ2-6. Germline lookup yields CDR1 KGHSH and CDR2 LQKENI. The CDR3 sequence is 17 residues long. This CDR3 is CASSPYRGSSGANVLTF.

The CDR3 loop is CASSFPGLNTEAFF. The chain combines TRBV28 with TRBJ1-1; TCRdb returns TRBD1, unconfirmable since there is no DNA. CDR1 is MDHEN and CDR2 is SYDVKM in the germline V gene. This CDR3 region has 14 residues. Full variable domain (rest looked up from reference TRBV28 and TRBJ1-1): DVKVTQSSRYLVKRTGEKVFLECVQDMDHENMFWYRQDPGLGLRLIYFSYDVKMKEKGDIPEGYSVSREKKERFSLILESASTNQTSMYLCASSFPGLNTEAFFGQGTRLTVV.

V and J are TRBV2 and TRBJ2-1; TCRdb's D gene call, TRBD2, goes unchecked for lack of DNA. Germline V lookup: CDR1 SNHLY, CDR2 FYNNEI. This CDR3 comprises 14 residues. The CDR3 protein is CASSDGRNYNEQFF.

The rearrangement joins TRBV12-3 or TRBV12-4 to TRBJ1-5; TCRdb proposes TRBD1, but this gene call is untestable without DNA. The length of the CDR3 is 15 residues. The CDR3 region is CASSLYGRGEWPQHF.

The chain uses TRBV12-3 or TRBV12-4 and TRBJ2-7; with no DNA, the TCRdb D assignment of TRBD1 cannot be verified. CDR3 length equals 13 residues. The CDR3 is CASSSQPPYEQYF.

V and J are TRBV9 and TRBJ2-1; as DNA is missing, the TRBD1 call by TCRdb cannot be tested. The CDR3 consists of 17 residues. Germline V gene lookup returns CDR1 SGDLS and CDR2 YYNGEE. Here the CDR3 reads CASSGRQGANPYNEQFF.

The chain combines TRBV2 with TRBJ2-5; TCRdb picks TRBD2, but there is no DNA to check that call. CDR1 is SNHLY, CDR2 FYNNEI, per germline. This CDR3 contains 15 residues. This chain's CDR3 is CASKRGQGRGRTQYF.

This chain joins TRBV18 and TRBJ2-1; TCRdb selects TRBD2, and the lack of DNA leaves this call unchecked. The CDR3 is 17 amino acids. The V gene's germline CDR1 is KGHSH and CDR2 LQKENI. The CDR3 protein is CASSPTQREGLGNEQFF.

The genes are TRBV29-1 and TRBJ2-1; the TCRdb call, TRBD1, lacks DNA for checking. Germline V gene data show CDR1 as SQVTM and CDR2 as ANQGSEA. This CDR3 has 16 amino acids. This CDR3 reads CSVEGGGTGGYNEQFF.

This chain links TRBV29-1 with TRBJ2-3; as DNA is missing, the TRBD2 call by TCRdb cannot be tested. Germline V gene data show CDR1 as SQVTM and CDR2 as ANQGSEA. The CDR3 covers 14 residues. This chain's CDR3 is CSVSAGGIADTQYF.

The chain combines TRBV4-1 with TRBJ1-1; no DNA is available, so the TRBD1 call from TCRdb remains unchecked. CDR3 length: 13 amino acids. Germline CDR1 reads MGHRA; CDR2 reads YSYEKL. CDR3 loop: CASSPRGAGEAFF.

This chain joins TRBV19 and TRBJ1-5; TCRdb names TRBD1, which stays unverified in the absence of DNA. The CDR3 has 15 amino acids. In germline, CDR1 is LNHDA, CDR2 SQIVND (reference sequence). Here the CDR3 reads CASRDRGGSNQPQHF. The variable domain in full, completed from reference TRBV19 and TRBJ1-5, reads DGGITQSPKYLFRKEGQNVTLSCEQNLNHDAMYWYRQDPGQGLRLIYYSQIVNDFQKGDIAEGYSVSREKKESFPLTVTSAQKNPTAFYLCASRDRGGSNQPQHFGDGTRLSIL.

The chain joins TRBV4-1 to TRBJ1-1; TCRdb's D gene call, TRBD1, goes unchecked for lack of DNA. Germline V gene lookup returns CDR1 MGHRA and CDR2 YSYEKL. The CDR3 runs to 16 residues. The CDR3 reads CASSVQPGQANTEAFF.

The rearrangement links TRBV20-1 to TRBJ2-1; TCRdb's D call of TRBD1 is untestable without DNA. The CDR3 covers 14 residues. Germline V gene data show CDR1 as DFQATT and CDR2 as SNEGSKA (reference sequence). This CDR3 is CSASTGDYYNEQFF.

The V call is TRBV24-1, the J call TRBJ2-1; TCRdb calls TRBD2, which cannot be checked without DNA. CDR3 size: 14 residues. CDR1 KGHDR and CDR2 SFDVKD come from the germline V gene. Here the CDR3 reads CATSPADGGHEQFF.

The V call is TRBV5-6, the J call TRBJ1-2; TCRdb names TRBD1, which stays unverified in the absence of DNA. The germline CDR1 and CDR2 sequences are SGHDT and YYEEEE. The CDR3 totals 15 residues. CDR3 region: CASSPGETGGYGYTF.

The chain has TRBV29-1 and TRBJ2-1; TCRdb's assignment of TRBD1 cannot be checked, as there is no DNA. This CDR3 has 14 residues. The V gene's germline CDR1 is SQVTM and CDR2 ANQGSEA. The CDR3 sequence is CSSPGTGEYNEQFF.

CDR3: CASSYRPEGVTDTQYF. The chain carries TRBV6-2 or TRBV6-3 and TRBJ2-3; TCRdb returns TRBD1, unconfirmable since there is no DNA. CDR3 length equals 16 residues. Germline-derived CDR1 and CDR2 are MNHEY and SVGEGT.

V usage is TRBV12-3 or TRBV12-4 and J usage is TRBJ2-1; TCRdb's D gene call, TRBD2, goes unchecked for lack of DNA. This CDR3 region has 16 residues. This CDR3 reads CASRSLAGGPISEQFF.

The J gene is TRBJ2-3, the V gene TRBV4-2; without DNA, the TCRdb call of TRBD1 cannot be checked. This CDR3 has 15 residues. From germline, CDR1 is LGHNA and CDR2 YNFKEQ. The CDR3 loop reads CASSQGGHHTDTQYF.

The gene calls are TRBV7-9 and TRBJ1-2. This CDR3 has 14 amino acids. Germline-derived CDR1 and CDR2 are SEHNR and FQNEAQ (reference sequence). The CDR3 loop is CASSLGGTNYGYTF.

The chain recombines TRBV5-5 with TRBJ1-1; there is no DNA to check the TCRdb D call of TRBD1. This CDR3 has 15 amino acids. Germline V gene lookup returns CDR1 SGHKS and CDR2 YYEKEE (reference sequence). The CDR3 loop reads CASRVDSDLNTEAFF.

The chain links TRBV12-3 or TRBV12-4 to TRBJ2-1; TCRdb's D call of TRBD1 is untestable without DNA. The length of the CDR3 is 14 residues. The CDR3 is CASSPGQGNNEQFF.

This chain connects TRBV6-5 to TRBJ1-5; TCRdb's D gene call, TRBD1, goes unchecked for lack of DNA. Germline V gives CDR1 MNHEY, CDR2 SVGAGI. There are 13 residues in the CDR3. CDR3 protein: CASSYSGDQPQHF.

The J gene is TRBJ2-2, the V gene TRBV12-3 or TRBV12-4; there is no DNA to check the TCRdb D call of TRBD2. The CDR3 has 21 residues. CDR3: CASSSIHSGLAGVPNTGELFF.

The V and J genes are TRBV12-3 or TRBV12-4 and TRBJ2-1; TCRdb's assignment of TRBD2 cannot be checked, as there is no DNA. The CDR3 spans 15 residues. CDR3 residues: CASDGGRASYNEQFF.

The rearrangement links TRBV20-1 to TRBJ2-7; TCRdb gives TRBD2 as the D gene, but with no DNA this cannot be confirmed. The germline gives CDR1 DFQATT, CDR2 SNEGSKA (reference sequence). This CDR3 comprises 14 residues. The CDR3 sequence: CSARDISGSYEQYF.

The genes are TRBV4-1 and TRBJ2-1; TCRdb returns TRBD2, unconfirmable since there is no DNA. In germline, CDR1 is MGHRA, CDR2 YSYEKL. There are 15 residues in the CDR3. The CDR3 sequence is CASSPGLADYNEQFF.

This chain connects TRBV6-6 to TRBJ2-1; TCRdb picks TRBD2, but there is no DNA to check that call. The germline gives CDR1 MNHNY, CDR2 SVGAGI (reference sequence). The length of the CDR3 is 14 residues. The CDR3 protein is CASSYGVAGDEQFF.

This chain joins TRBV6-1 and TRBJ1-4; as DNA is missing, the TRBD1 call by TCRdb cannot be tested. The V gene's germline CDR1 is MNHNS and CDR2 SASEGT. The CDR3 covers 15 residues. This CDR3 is CASRTGHATNEKLFF.

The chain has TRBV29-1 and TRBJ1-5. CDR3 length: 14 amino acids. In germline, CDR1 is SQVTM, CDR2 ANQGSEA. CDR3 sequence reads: CSVMGGGSNQPQHF.

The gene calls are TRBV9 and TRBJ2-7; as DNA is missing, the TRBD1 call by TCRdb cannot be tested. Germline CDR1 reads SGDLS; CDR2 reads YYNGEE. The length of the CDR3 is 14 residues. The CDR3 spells CASSRTGGAGEQYF.